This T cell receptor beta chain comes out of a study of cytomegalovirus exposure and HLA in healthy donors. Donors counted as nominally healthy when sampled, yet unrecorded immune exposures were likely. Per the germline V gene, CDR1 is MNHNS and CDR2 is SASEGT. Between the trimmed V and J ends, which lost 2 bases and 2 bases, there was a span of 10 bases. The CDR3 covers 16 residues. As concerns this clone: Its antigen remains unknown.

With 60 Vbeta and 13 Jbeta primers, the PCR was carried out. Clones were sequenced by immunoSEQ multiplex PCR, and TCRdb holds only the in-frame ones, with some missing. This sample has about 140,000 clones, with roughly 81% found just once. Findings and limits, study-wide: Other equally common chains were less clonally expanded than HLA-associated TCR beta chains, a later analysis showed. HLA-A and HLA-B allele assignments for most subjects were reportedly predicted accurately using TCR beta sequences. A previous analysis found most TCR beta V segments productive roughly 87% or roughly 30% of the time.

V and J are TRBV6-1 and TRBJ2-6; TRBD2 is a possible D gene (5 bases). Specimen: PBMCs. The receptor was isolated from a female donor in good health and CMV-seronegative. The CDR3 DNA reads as TGTGCCAGCAGTGAACAGCCTAGCCCTGGGGCCAACGTCCTGACTTTC. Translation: CASSEQPSPGANVLTF.